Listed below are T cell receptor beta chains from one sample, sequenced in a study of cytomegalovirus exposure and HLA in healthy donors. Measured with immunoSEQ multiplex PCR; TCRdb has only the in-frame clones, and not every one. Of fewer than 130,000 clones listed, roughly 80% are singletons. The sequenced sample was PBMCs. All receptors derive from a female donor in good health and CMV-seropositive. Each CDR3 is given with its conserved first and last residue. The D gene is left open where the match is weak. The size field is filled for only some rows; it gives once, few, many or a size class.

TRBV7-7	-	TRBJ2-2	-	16	CASSLSPQGVGGELFF	TGTGCTAGCAGCTTATCCCCACAGGGTGTGGGCGGGGAGCTGTTTTTT
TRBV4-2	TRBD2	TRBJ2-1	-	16	CASSQGAGGPNNEQFF	TGTGCCAGCAGCCAAGGTGCGGGAGGGCCTAACAATGAGCAGTTCTTC
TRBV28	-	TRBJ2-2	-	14	CASSLATHTGELFF	TGTGCCAGCAGTTTAGCGACTCACACCGGGGAGCTGTTTTTT
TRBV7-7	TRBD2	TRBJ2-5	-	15	CASSLAGAPRETQYF	TGTGCTAGCAGCTTAGCGGGGGCACCCAGGGAGACCCAGTACTTC
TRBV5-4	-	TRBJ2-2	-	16	CASSLGGGRNTGELFF	TGTGCCAGCAGCTTGGGTGGGGGCCGGAACACCGGGGAGCTGTTTTTT
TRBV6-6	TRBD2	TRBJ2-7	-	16	CASSYLGASGNGEQYF	TGTGCCAGCAGTTACCTGGGGGCTAGCGGGAACGGCGAGCAGTACTTC
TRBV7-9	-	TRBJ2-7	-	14	CASNHRGGAYEQYF	TGTGCCAGCAACCATAGGGGGGGGGCCTACGAGCAGTACTTC
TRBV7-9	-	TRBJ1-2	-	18	CASSRRGSANRVGGGYTF	TGTGCCAGCAGCCGCAGAGGATCGGCAAACAGGGTGGGTGGTGGCTACACCTTC
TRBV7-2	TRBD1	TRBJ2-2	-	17	CASSLGTGGSRPGELFF	TGTGCCAGCAGCTTAGGGACAGGAGGATCTCGCCCCGGGGAGCTGTTTTTT
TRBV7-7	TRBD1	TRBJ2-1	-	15	CASSSQGALYNEQFF	TGTGCTAGCAGCTCTCAGGGGGCTCTGTACAATGAGCAGTTCTTC
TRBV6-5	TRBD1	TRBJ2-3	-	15	CASGLSGTGTDTQYF	TGTGCCAGCGGTCTTAGTGGGACAGGCACAGATACGCAGTATTTT
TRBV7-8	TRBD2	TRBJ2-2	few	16	CASSHLAGERTRELFF	TGTGCCAGCAGCCATCTAGCGGGAGAGAGGACCAGGGAGCTGTTTTTT
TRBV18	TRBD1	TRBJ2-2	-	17	CASSPPRGGVNTGELFF	TGTGCCAGCTCACCACCGAGAGGGGGCGTTAATACCGGGGAGCTGTTTTTT
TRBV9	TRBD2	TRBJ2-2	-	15	CASSVVPGGAGELFF	TGTGCCAGCAGCGTAGTACCCGGGGGGGCCGGGGAGCTGTTTTTT
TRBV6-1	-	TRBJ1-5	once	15	CASRSGGGGNQPQHF	TGTGCCAGCAGGTCCGGTGGGGGGGGCAATCAGCCCCAGCATTTT
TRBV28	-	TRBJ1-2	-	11	CASSLTDGYTF	TGTGCCAGCAGTTTAACGGATGGCTACACCTTC
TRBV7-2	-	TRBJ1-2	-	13	CASSQSGDHGYTF	TGTGCCAGCAGCCAATCAGGGGACCATGGCTACACCTTC
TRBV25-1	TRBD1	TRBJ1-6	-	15	CASSEWDRGDSPLHF	TGTGCCAGCAGTGAATGGGACAGGGGAGATTCACCCCTCCACTTT
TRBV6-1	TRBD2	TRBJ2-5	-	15	CASTPEGLAGDRRHF	TGTGCCAGCACTCCCGAGGGACTAGCGGGGGACCGCCGGCACTTC
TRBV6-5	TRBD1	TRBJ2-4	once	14	CASAEQGARNIQYF	TGTGCCAGCGCGGAACAGGGGGCACGTAACATTCAGTACTTC
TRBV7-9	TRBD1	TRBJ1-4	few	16	CASSAGQGADGEKLFF	TGTGCCAGCAGCGCCGGACAGGGGGCGGATGGTGAAAAACTGTTTTTT
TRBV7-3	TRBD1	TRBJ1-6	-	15	CASSRGRQGNSPLHF	TGTGCCAGCAGCCGCGGAAGACAGGGAAATTCACCCCTCCACTTT
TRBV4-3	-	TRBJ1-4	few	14	CASSQGGVGEKLFF	TGCGCCAGCAGCCAAGGGGGCGTCGGTGAAAAACTGTTTTTT
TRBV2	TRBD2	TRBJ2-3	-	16	CASRQTSGGSTDTQYF	TGTGCCAGTAGGCAGACTAGCGGAGGAAGCACAGATACGCAGTATTTT
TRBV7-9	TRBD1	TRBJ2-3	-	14	CASGWDRGPGTQYF	TGTGCCAGCGGATGGGACAGAGGTCCTGGTACGCAGTATTTT
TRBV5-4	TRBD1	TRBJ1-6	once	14	CASSPDRGRSPLHF	TGTGCCAGCAGTCCTGACAGGGGGCGTTCACCCCTCCACTTT
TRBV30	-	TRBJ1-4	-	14	CAWSLLWEGEKLFF	TGTGCCTGGAGTCTCTTGTGGGAGGGAGAAAAACTGTTTTTT
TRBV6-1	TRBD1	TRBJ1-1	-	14	CASSRRQGGTEAFF	TGTGCCAGCAGTCGTCGACAGGGGGGAACTGAAGCTTTCTTT
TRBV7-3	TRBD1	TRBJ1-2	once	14	CASSSTGGDVGYTF	TGTGCCAGCAGCTCCACAGGGGGAGACGTTGGCTACACCTTC
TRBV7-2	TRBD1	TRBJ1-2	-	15	CASSPRTGEWYGYTF	TGTGCCAGCAGCCCTCGGACAGGGGAATGGTATGGCTACACCTTC
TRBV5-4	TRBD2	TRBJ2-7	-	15	CASSEGLAGTYEQYF	TGTGCCAGCAGCGAGGGACTAGCGGGGACCTACGAGCAGTACTTC
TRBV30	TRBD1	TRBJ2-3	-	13	CAWSRQGVDTQYF	TGTGCCTGGAGTAGACAGGGGGTAGATACGCAGTATTTT
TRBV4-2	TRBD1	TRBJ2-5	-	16	CASSHGQGKVSETQYF	TGTGCCAGCAGCCACGGACAGGGGAAGGTTAGCGAGACCCAGTACTTC
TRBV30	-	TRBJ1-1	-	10	CACGTVEAFF	TGTGCCTGCGGGACTGTTGAAGCTTTCTTT
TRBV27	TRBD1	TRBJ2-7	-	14	CASSLGGQGYEQYF	TGTGCCAGCAGTTTAGGGGGACAGGGATACGAGCAGTACTTC
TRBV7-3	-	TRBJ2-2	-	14	CASRPGPGTGELFF	TGTGCCAGCAGACCCGGCCCAGGAACCGGGGAGCTGTTTTTT
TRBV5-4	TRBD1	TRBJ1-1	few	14	CASSLDRGNTEAFF	TGTGCCAGCAGCTTGGACAGGGGGAACACTGAAGCTTTCTTT
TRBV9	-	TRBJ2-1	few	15	CASSVDLGAYNEQFF	TGTGCCAGCAGCGTAGATCTAGGCGCCTACAATGAGCAGTTCTTC
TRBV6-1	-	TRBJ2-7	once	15	CASSVLVQVTYEQYF	TGTGCCAGCAGTGTCTTGGTGCAGGTGACCTACGAGCAGTACTTC
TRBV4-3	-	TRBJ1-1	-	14	CASSPRVAKAEAFF	TGCGCCAGCAGCCCCAGGGTTGCGAAGGCTGAAGCTTTCTTT
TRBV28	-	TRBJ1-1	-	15	CASVSRRRERPEAFF	TGTGCCAGCGTCAGTCGGCGCCGTGAGAGGCCTGAAGCTTTCTTT
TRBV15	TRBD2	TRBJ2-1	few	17	CATSRDPSGSFYNEQFF	TGTGCCACCAGCAGAGACCCCAGCGGGAGCTTCTACAATGAGCAGTTCTTC
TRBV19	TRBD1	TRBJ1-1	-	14	CASSVGTGNTEAFF	TGTGCCAGTAGTGTTGGGACAGGGAACACTGAAGCTTTCTTT
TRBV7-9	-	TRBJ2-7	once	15	CASSPTYRVGNEQYF	TGTGCCAGCAGCCCTACATACAGGGTCGGGAACGAGCAGTACTTC
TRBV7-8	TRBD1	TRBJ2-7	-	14	CASSLRDRSNEQYF	TGTGCCAGCAGCCTCCGGGACAGGTCCAACGAGCAGTACTTC
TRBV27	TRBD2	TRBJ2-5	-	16	CASSSHPSGAGETQYF	TGTGCCAGCAGTTCTCATCCTAGCGGGGCGGGAGAGACCCAGTACTTC
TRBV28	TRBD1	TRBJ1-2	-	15	CASSSPGTGGYGYTF	TGTGCCAGCAGTTCACCCGGGACAGGGGGCTATGGCTACACCTTC
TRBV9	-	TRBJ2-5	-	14	CASSPGGWGETQYF	TGTGCCAGCAGCCCGGGGGGCTGGGGGGAGACCCAGTACTTC
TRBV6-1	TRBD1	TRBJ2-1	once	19	CASSEVSGGWTGVKNEQFF	TGTGCCAGCAGTGAAGTCTCAGGCGGTTGGACAGGGGTAAAGAATGAGCAGTTCTTC
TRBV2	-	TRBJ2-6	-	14	CASRDFPGANVLTF	TGTGCCAGCCGGGACTTCCCTGGGGCCAACGTCCTGACTTTC
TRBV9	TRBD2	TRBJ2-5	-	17	CASSVGTSGEIQETQYF	TGTGCCAGCAGCGTAGGGACTAGCGGAGAGATACAAGAGACCCAGTACTTC